This T cell receptor (beta chain) comes out of a study of cytomegalovirus exposure and HLA in healthy donors. The CDR3 sequence is 15 residues long. V gave up 5 bases and J gave up 6 bases; unmatched junction bases: 7. Germline V gives CDR1 MNHNY, CDR2 SVGAGI (reference sequence). PCR used 60 Vbeta primers and 13 Jbeta primers. Some clones are missing from TCRdb's copy, which holds only in-frame ones; the method was immunoSEQ multiplex PCR. In the table there are some 110,000 clones, about four fifths of which are singletons. Study-wide results and limits: In a later analysis, 16,951 TCR beta sequences were associated with HLA alleles at 0.05 false discovery rate.

As for this clone: Its antigen is not identified.

Sequenced input: PBMCs. This rearrangement joins TRBV6-6 to TRBJ2-2; the match to TRBD1 covers 9 bases. The receptor comes from a woman between 18 and 29 years old in good health and CMV-seropositive. CDR3 protein: CASSANRGPAGELFF. The CDR3 coding sequence is TGTGCCAGCAGTGCCAACAGGGGGCCCGCCGGGGAGCTGTTTTTT.